One and the same sample provided the 21 T cell receptor beta chains below, sequenced in a study of tumor-infiltrating lymphocytes in primary liver carcinoma. A primer in the constant region served to generate TCR beta cDNA from 450 to 600 ng of total RNA. The TCR beta library was amplified through three nested multiplex PCR rounds in a modified ARM-PCR procedure. Two initial PCR rounds of around 9 cycles each paired TRBV1-TRBV30 forward primers with a C-beta reverse primer. TCRdb passed the multiplex PCR reads through MiXCR, listing each CDR3 protein once. The table records 300,000 to 400,000 distinct CDR3 sequences, 65% of them present only once. Blood RNA originated from unsorted whole blood, with germline DNA additionally extracted. What was sequenced was peripheral blood. These receptor sequences come from a man between 35 and 55 years old with primary liver carcinoma and hepatitis B virus infection.

Remarks on this clonotype: This sequence may be a read error, since a much larger clone differs from it by one base. The chain links TRBV6-6 to TRBJ2-5, with TRBD1 identical over 12 bases. The CDR3 totals 16 residues. CDR1 and CDR2 from the germline V gene are MNHNY and SVGAGI (reference sequence). The CDR3 spells CASSFPGQGAGETHYF. Written as DNA, the CDR3 is TGTGCCAGCAGTTTCCCGGGACAGGGGGCGGGAGAGACCCACTACTTC.

This clonotype appeared a single time. Relative to the germline gene, one junction end is altered; a read error may explain this. This sequence joins TRBV11-2 and TRBJ2-7, with D possibly matching TRBD1 (6 bases). The CDR3 covers 14 residues. The V gene's germline CDR1 is SGHAT and CDR2 FQNNGV. In DNA form, the CDR3 reads TGTCCCAGCAGCCCCGGACAGCAGGCATACGAGCAGTACTTC. Translated: CPSSPGQQAYEQYF.

The chain links TRBV12-3 or TRBV12-4 to TRBJ2-1, with TRBD2 matching 9 bases. This CDR3 region has 14 residues. With 7 bases clipped from V and 5 bases from J, the junction kept 6 bases outside the gene matches. CDR3 DNA: TGTGCCAGCACCCCGGGACTAGCCAACAATGAGCAGTTCTTC. Residues: CASTPGLANNEQFF.

For this clonotype: A clone one base away is much larger, so this may be a read error. V and J are TRBV6-1 and TRBJ1-2; D not certain. Per the germline V gene, CDR1 is MNHNS and CDR2 is SASEGT. The CDR3 covers 13 residues. CDR3 coding DNA: TGTGACAGCAGTGAAGTAGGAACCCATGGCTACACCTTC. The encoded protein is CDSSEVGTHGYTF.

Note on this clonotype: This may arise from a read error, as a much more abundant clone is one base away. Given the absence of the conserved phenylalanine or tryptophan at the CDR3 end, a read error is likely. V is TRBV4-1 and J is TRBJ2-7; D unresolved. The CDR3 sequence is 14 residues long. Germline-derived CDR1 and CDR2 are MGHRA and YSYEKL. V lost 6 bases to trimming and J lost 3 bases, with 15 bases between them. The CDR3 loop reads CASSMAQNLYEQYL. Written as DNA, the CDR3 is TGCGCCAGCAGTATGGCACAGAACCTCTACGAGCAGTACCTC.

A word on this clonotype: A much more abundant neighbour one base away suggests this may be a read error. The V and J genes are TRBV5-5 and TRBJ2-7; 10 bases map to TRBD2. Looked up from germline, CDR1 is SGHKS and CDR2 is YYEKEE (reference sequence). The CDR3 loop spans 15 amino acids. V dropped 4 bases and J dropped 6; count of bases not matched to a gene: 10. The CDR3 loop reads CASSHVAGGVVEQYF. CDR3 DNA: TGTGCCAGCAGCCATGTAGCGGGAGGTGTAGTCGAGCAGTACTTC.

This clonotype came up a few times. A much larger clone differs by one base, so this may be a read error. V gene TRBV11-3 combines with J gene TRBJ2-1; TRBD2 might be the D (6 bases). Germline V CDR1 and CDR2: SGHNT, YENEEA. The CDR3 loop spans 16 amino acids. The V and J ends lost 0 bases and 8 bases respectively, with 17 bases between them. The CDR3 is CASSLEGGEIADEQFF. The CDR3 nucleotides read TGTGCCAGCAGCTTAGAAGGCGGGGAGATAGCGGATGAGCAGTTCTTC.

This clonotype was recorded many times. This chain links TRBV6-5 with TRBJ2-7; 13 bases map to TRBD2. The CDR3 runs to 14 residues. Trimming cost V 6 bases and J 3 bases; bases outside gene matches: 2. Germline values: CDR1 MNHEY, CDR2 SVGAGI. In nucleotides, the CDR3 is TGTGCCAGCAGCCGGACTAGCGGGAGCTACGAGCAGTACTTC. It codes for CASSRTSGSYEQYF.

The rearrangement joins TRBV5-1 to TRBJ2-2, with 10 positions matching TRBD2. V was pared by 0 bases and J by 1 base, with 0 bases of the junction left unmatched. Germline V lookup: CDR1 SGHRS, CDR2 YFSETQ. The CDR3 covers 16 residues. This CDR3 reads CASSLGTSGNTGELFF. The CDR3, as DNA: TGCGCCAGCAGCTTGGGGACTAGCGGGAACACCGGGGAGCTGTTTTTT.

On this clonotype: A much larger clone differs from this one at a single base, so this may be a read error. V is TRBV28 and J is TRBJ2-2, with D perhaps matching TRBD1 or TRBD2 (5 bases each). The germline gives CDR1 MDHEN, CDR2 SYDVKM. The CDR3 is 13 amino acids. The CDR3 nucleotides read TGTACCAGCAGTTTATGGGGGACCGGGGAGCTGTTTTTT. Translated, it gives CTSSLWGTGELFF.

Notes on this clonotype: It may be a read error: a sequence one base away is much more abundant. Since the CDR3 does not end with the conserved phenylalanine or tryptophan, this likely comes from a read error. The chain has TRBV10-1 and TRBJ2-1, with D tentatively TRBD1 (6 bases). The germline V gene encodes CDR1 WNHNN and CDR2 SYGVQD (reference sequence). Trimming took off 5 bases at V and 10 bases at J, with 12 bases between the two ends. This CDR3 region has 12 residues. CDR3 bases: TGCGCCAGCAGTCAACAGGGAAGAGAGCAGTTCCTC. Protein sequence: CASSQQGREQFL.

To note about this clonotype: At one boundary the junction diverges from the germline segment, which might be a read error. The V gene is TRBV11-2, the J gene TRBJ2-1, with unresolved D. Per germline, CDR1 SGHAT and CDR2 FQNNGV. The CDR3 covers 12 residues. The CDR3 reads CASSFFKNEHFF. CDR3 sequence (DNA): TGTGCCAGCAGCTTCTTTAAAAATGAGCATTTCTTC.

The J gene is TRBJ2-2, the V gene TRBV28, with D unclear. V was cut by 4 bases and J by 1 base, with 4 bases left in between. Germline lookup yields CDR1 MDHEN and CDR2 SYDVKM. The CDR3 length is 13 residues. The DNA for the CDR3 is TGTGCCAGCAGTTCCTTGAACACCGGGGAGCTGTTTTTT. It yields the protein CASSSLNTGELFF.

This rearrangement joins TRBV6-1 to TRBJ2-3; TRBD1 matches at 11 bases. Losses at the gene ends were 2 bases for V and 4 bases for J; bases not matched to a gene: 2. Germline V CDR1 and CDR2: MNHNS, SASEGT. The CDR3 sequence is 15 residues long. CDR3 protein: CASSERGQGADTQYF. CDR3 coding DNA: TGTGCCAGCAGTGAAAGGGGACAGGGGGCAGATACGCAGTATTTT.

This clonotype showed up many times. The rearrangement joins TRBV6-2 or TRBV6-3 to TRBJ2-7, with D perhaps TRBD1 or TRBD2 (5 bases each). Germline V gene lookup returns CDR1 MNHEY and CDR2 SVGEGT. The germline V and J ends were trimmed by 6 bases and 6 bases, with 18 bases remaining between them. CDR3 size: 14 residues. The CDR3 protein is CASRQNRDLAEQYF. As DNA, the CDR3 is TGTGCCAGCAGGCAAAACCGGGACCTCGCCGAGCAGTACTTC.

A note on this clonotype: Lacking the conserved final phenylalanine or tryptophan, this CDR3 likely reflects a read error. The rearrangement joins TRBV11-2 to TRBJ2-1; possibly TRBD2 for D (6 bases). CDR3 length: 15 residues. Germline CDR1 is SGHAT and CDR2 is FQNNGV. Trimming took 0 bases from V and 5 from J, leaving 11 bases between them. The CDR3 nucleotides read TGTGCCAGCAGCTTAGATAGCAGGGAGGACAATGAGCAGTTCTCA. Its protein is CASSLDSREDNEQFS.

This sequence joins TRBV11-2 and TRBJ2-1; D uncertain. Germline values: CDR1 SGHAT, CDR2 FQNNGV. CDR3 length equals 11 residues. CDR3 in amino acids: CVTRVVNEQFF. As DNA, the CDR3 is TGTGTCACCCGTGTGGTCAATGAGCAGTTCTTC.

A word on this clonotype: This CDR3 is missing its conserved last phenylalanine or tryptophan, likely due to a read error. The CDR3, as DNA: TGCGCCAGCAGCCTTGACCTACTGCCTAGCACAGATACGCAGTATTCT. This translates into CASSLDLLPSTDTQYS. The chain combines TRBV4-3 with TRBJ2-3, with D uncertain. Trimming cost V 4 bases and J 0 bases, with 14 bases left between them. Germline CDR1 is LGHNA and CDR2 is YSLEER. The length of the CDR3 is 16 residues.

This clonotype was observed at least ten times. The chain combines TRBV5-4 with TRBJ2-6, with D perhaps TRBD1 or TRBD2 (6 bases each). V lost 4 bases and J lost 2, with 13 bases in between. The CDR3 covers 16 residues. The germline CDR1 and CDR2 sequences are SGHNT and YYREEE (reference sequence). CDR3 in amino acids: CASSKGGAPGANVLTF. CDR3 nucleotides: TGTGCCAGCAGCAAGGGGGGTGCCCCTGGGGCCAACGTCCTGACTTTC. Looking up the rest from reference TRBV5-4 and TRBJ2-6 gives the full variable domain: ETGVTQSPTHLIKTRGQQVTLRCSSQSGHNTVSWYQQALGQGPQFIFQYYREEENGRGNFPPRFSGLQFPNYSSELNVNALELDDSALYLCASSKGGAPGANVLTFGAGSRLTVL.

Worth noting for this clonotype: A junction boundary mismatches the germline segment, possibly from a read error. The chain carries TRBV11-2 and TRBJ2-1, with a possible D match to TRBD2 (6 bases). In germline, CDR1 is SGHAT, CDR2 FQNNGV. The CDR3 has 11 residues. The CDR3 region has the DNA TGTGCCAGCAGATTAGTACGGGAGCATTTCTTC. Encoded protein: CASRLVREHFF.

Comment on this clonotype: This sequence may be a read error, since a much larger clone differs from it by one base. The genes are TRBV29-1 and TRBJ2-7, with D uncertain. V was cut by 4 bases and J by 3 bases, with 10 bases left in between. This CDR3 contains 12 residues. In germline, CDR1 is SQVTM, CDR2 ANQGSEA. In DNA, the CDR3 is TGCAGCGTTGGGGAATCTGGCTACGAGCAGTACTTC. Residues: CSVGESGYEQYF.